The entry that follows covers one T cell receptor beta chain sequence. The antigen is unknown. This record comes from a study of Ad26.COV2.S vaccination and SARS-CoV-2 variants. Study at large: Ad26.COV2.S given intramuscularly, once or twice 56 days apart. Findings and limits, study-wide: Using TCR breadth and depth analyses may have led to underestimated total T cell responses.

Generated by immunoSEQ multiplex PCR, the TCRdb table keeps only in-frame clones and is missing some. The repertoire holds roughly 350,000 clones, with approximately 86% as singletons. Stated treatment: about 20 received Ad26.COV2.S at low or high dose, single or two shots; roughly 5 received placebo; per-sample allocation not given. Day 63 following the first vaccine or placebo injection was when the samples were taken. A Boston adult aged 18-55 years was the donor. Ad26 vector vaccine expressed Wuhan-strain SARS-CoV-2 spike. The CDR3 has 16 amino acids. The germline gives CDR1 SGHVS, CDR2 FNYEAQ. Trimming took 0 bases from V and 4 from J, leaving 14 bases between them.

The source material was peripheral blood, sampled in a trial of Ad26.COV2.S vaccine versus placebo. This chain connects TRBV7-6 to TRBJ2-3, with D perhaps matching TRBD2 (6 bases). The sequence was collected from a person between 18 and 60 years old who received the Ad26.COV2.S COVID-19 vaccine or a placebo. CDR3 loop: CASSLARGTGADTQYF. For the CDR3, the DNA is TGTGCCAGCAGCTTAGCGCGCGGGACCGGGGCAGATACGCAGTATTTT. Full variable domain (missing parts from reference TRBV7-6 and TRBJ2-3): GAGVSQSPRYKVTKRGQDVALRCDPISGHVSLYWYRQALGQGPEFLTYFNYEAQQDKSGLPNDRFSAERPEGSISTLTIQRTEQRDSAMYRCASSLARGTGADTQYFGPGTRLTVL.